These 11 T cell receptor beta chains came from one sample sequenced in a study of blood T cell repertoires in COVID-19. Only in-frame clones appear in the TCRdb table, and some are missing; sequencing was by immunoSEQ multiplex PCR. The sample carries under 250,000 clones, roughly four fifths recorded once. Specimen: peripheral blood. The receptors here all came from a woman aged 55-70 years with acute or convalescent COVID-19.

The chain joins TRBV18 to TRBJ1-2, with D unclear. The CDR3 spans 14 residues. Trimming took off 5 bases at V and 1 base at J, with 11 bases between the two ends. Germline V gives CDR1 KGHSH, CDR2 LQKENI. CDR3 in amino acids: CASSSSKSNYGYTF. The CDR3 bases are TGTGCCAGCTCATCGAGTAAGAGTAACTATGGCTACACCTTC.

This chain links TRBV2 with TRBJ2-2; tentatively, D is TRBD2 (7 bases). The germline V gene has CDR1 SNHLY and CDR2 FYNNEI. Between the trimmed V and J ends, which lost 0 bases and 4 bases, there was a span of 9 bases. The CDR3 has 15 residues. Here the CDR3 reads CASSEAGGRTGELFF. CDR3 coding DNA: TGTGCCAGCAGTGAAGCGGGGGGGCGCACCGGGGAGCTGTTTTTT. The full variable domain, in which reference TRBV2 and TRBJ2-2 provide the parts outside the CDR3, is EPEVTQTPSHQVTQMGQEVILRCVPISNHLYFYWYRQILGQKVEFLVSFYNNEISEKSEIFDDQFSVERPDGSNFTLKIRSTKLEDSAMYFCASSEAGGRTGELFFGEGSRLTVL.

The chain carries TRBV2 and TRBJ1-2; the match to TRBD1 covers 10 bases. The junction had 3 bases not matched to a gene; V was cut back by 8 bases and J by 6 bases. The CDR3 loop spans 12 amino acids. CDR1 and CDR2 (germline): SNHLY, FYNNEI. CDR3 DNA: TGTGCCAGCTCCGGGACAGGGGATGGCTACACCTTC. It specifies CASSGTGDGYTF. Based on the CDR3 plus reference TRBV2 and TRBJ1-2, the full variable domain is EPEVTQTPSHQVTQMGQEVILRCVPISNHLYFYWYRQILGQKVEFLVSFYNNEISEKSEIFDDQFSVERPDGSNFTLKIRSTKLEDSAMYFCASSGTGDGYTFGSGTRLTVV.

The chain uses TRBV3-1 (or the pseudogene TRBV3-2) and TRBJ1-6; the D gene is possibly TRBD1 (6 bases). CDR1 and CDR2 (germline): LGHDT, YNNKEL (reference sequence). Trimming pared 1 base from V and 7 bases from J, leaving 8 bases between. The CDR3 covers 14 residues. In nucleotides, the CDR3 is TGTGCCAGCAGCCAAGTCAGGGGAAATTCACCCCTCCACTTT. Protein product: CASSQVRGNSPLHF.

The rearrangement links TRBV5-4 to TRBJ2-7; D uncertain. V lost 4 bases to trimming and J lost 2 bases, with 16 bases between them. Germline V gene sequence: CDR1 SGHNT, CDR2 YYREEE (reference sequence). The CDR3 spans 15 residues. The CDR3 sequence is CASSVSATATYEQYF. DNA for the CDR3: TGTGCCAGCAGCGTCTCAGCAACAGCAACCTACGAGCAGTACTTC.

The chain recombines TRBV2 with TRBJ2-7; possibly TRBD1 for D (5 bases). This CDR3 is built from 16 residues. Between the trimmed V and J ends, which lost 5 bases and 0 bases, there was a span of 17 bases. The V gene's germline CDR1 is SNHLY and CDR2 FYNNEI. The DNA of the CDR3 is TGTGCCAGCAGTAACCAGGGTAAAGGATTCTCCTACGAGCAGTACTTC. This translates into CASSNQGKGFSYEQYF.

The chain combines TRBV19 with TRBJ2-5; 7 bases map to TRBD1. CDR3 length: 14 residues. Looked up from germline, CDR1 is LNHDA and CDR2 is SQIVND (reference sequence). V lost 4 bases, J lost 0 bases, and 2 bases stayed unmatched. The CDR3 sequence is CASSTQGNQETQYF. The CDR3 nucleotides are TGTGCCAGTAGTACACAGGGGAACCAAGAGACCCAGTACTTC.

The V call is TRBV7-9, the J call TRBJ1-2; possible D gene TRBD1, 6 bases. The CDR3 length is 14 residues. The V gene's germline CDR1 is SEHNR and CDR2 FQNEAQ (reference sequence). The germline V and J ends were trimmed by 7 bases and 6 bases, with 18 bases remaining between them. The CDR3 protein is CASNILGGRDGYTF. The CDR3 bases are TGTGCCAGCAATATACTAGGGGGACGCGATGGCTACACCTTC.

The rearrangement uses TRBV6-6 and TRBJ2-1, with TRBD1 as a possible D gene (6 bases). Germline V lookup: CDR1 MNHNY, CDR2 SVGAGI (reference sequence). The V gene lost 0 bases and the J gene lost 4 bases, with 13 bases spanning the gap. This CDR3 spans 16 amino acids. This chain's CDR3 is CASSYSETGDYNEQFF. The CDR3 DNA sequence: TGTGCCAGCAGTTACTCGGAGACAGGTGATTACAATGAGCAGTTCTTC.

The rearrangement links TRBV7-2 to TRBJ1-2; D remains unclear. The CDR3 covers 14 residues. CDR1 and CDR2 from the germline V gene are SGHTA and FQGNSA. Trimming removed 6 bases from V and 7 bases from J, with 18 bases in between. The DNA for the CDR3 is TGTGCCAGCAGTAACCCACCCGTCGTCGGTGGCTACACCTTC. Its translation is CASSNPPVVGGYTF.

The chain couples TRBV3-1 (or the pseudogene TRBV3-2) to TRBJ2-6; D is unclear. V lost 4 bases to trimming and J lost 2 bases, with 15 bases between them. CDR3 length: 17 amino acids. Germline CDR1 reads LGHDT; CDR2 reads YNNKEL (reference sequence). The CDR3 region is CASSPAAGRPGANVLTF. In DNA form, the CDR3 reads TGTGCCAGCAGCCCAGCCGCAGGCAGACCTGGGGCCAACGTCCTGACTTTC.